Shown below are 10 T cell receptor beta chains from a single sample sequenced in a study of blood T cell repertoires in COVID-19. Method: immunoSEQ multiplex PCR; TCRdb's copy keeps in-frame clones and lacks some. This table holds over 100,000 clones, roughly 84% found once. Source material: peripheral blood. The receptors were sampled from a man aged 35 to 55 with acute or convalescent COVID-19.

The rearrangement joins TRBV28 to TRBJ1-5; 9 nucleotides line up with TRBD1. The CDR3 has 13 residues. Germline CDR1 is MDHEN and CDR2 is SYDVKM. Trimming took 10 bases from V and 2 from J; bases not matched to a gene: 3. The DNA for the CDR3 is TGTGCCACCCGGACAGGGGGCAATCAGCCCCAGCATTTT. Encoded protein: CATRTGGNQPQHF. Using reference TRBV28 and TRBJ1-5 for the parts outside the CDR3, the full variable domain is DVKVTQSSRYLVKRTGEKVFLECVQDMDHENMFWYRQDPGLGLRLIYFSYDVKMKEKGDIPEGYSVSREKKERFSLILESASTNQTSMYLCATRTGGNQPQHFGDGTRLSIL.

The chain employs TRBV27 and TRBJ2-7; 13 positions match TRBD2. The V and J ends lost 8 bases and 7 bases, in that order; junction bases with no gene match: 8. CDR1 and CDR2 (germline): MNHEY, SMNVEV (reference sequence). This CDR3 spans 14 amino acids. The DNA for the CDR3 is TGTGCCAGCCGCCTGGGACTAGCGGGACGGGAGCAGTACTTC. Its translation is CASRLGLAGREQYF.

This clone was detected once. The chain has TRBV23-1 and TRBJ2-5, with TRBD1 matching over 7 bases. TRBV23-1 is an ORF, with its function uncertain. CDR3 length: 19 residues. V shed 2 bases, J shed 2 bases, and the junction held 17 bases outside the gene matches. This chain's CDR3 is CASSQPADIRQGNQETQYF. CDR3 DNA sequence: TGCGCCAGCAGTCAACCGGCCGATATTCGACAGGGCAATCAAGAGACCCAGTACTTC.

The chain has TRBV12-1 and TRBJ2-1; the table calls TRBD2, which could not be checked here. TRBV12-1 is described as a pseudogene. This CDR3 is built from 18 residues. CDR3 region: CASSFLVSGSPPYNEQFF. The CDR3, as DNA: TGTGCCAGCAGCTTTCTGGTTAGCGGGAGTCCTCCCTACAATGAGCAGTTCTTC.

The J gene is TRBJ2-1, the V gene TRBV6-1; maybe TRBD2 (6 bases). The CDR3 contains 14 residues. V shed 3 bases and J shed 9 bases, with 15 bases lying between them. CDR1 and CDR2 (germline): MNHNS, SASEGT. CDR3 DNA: TGTGCCAGCAGTGACCGGGGGTGGAGGGCTGAGCAGTTCTTC. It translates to CASSDRGWRAEQFF.

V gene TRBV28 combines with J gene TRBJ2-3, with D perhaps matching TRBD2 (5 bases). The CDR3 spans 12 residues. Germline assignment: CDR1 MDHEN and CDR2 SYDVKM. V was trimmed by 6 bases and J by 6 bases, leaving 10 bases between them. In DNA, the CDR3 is TGTGCCAGCAGGGAGGACCCCGATACGCAGTATTTT. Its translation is CASREDPDTQYF.

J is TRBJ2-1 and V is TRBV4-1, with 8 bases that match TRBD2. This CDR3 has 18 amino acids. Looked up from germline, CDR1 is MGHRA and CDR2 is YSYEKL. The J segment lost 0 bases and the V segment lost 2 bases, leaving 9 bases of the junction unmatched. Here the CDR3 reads CASSQRVAGSSSYNEQFF. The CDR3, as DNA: TGCGCCAGCAGCCAACGCGTAGCGGGGTCGAGCTCCTACAATGAGCAGTTCTTC.

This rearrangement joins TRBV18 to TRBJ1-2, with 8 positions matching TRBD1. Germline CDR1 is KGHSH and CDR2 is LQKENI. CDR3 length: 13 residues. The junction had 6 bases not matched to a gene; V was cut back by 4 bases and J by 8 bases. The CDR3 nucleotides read TGTGCCAGCTCACTGACAGGGGAGGACGGCTACACCTTC. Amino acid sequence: CASSLTGEDGYTF.

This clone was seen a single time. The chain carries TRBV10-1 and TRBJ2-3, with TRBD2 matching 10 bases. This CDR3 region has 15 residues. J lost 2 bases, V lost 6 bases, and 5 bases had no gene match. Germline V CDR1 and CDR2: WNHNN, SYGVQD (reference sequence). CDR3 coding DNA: TGCGCCAGCAGCGTTAGCGGGAGGTCCACAGATACGCAGTATTTT. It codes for CASSVSGRSTDTQYF.

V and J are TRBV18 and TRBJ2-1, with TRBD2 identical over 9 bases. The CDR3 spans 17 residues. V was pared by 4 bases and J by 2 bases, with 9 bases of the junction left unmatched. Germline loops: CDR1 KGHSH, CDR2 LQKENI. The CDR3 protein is CASSQQSSGAAYNEQFF. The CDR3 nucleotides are TGTGCCAGCTCACAGCAGTCTAGCGGGGCCGCCTACAATGAGCAGTTCTTC.